The rows below give T cell receptor beta chains drawn from one sample of a study of CXCR3-negative and CXCR3-positive naive CD8 T cells. Using the 5' RACE reads, TCRdb records one entry per CDR3 protein without DNA. The listing contains about 92,000 distinct CDR3 sequences. Input material: naive CXCR3- CD8+ T cells from blood. All receptors derive from a human donor in good health. Some clones in this sample may be carry-over from other donors' samples. Both conserved end residues are part of each CDR3. The order of the fields is V gene, J gene, CDR3 length, CDR3 protein.

>TRBV29-1|TRBJ1-1|12
CSVPRGPTEAFF
>TRBV29-1|TRBJ2-3|13
CAGVSENADTQYF
>TRBV6-5|TRBJ2-5|18
CASSLSRPWERGQETQYF
>TRBV29-1|TRBJ2-5|15
CSGTPAGQTKETQYF
>TRBV7-9|TRBJ2-1|15
CASRLIAEGYNEQFF
>TRBV28|TRBJ2-7|15
CASSFPADGTYEQYF
>TRBV20-1|TRBJ2-3|14
CSARPGGGVDTQYF
>TRBV28|TRBJ1-2|15
CASSSGTAYYYGYTF
>TRBV11-3|TRBJ2-3|15
CASSTYRGLTDTQYF
>TRBV29-1|TRBJ2-1|12
CSVDFTYNEQFF
>TRBV5-1|TRBJ2-3|13
CASSEETPDTQYF
>TRBV7-9|TRBJ2-1|16
CASSPPSGGAVNEQLF
>TRBV12-3/TRBV12-4|TRBJ2-2|14
CASIGNPNTGELFF
>TRBV12-3/TRBV12-4|TRBJ1-1|16
CASSFTRDIWDTEAFF
>TRBV5-1|TRBJ2-3|15
CASSYTGGSTDTQYF
>TRBV11-3|TRBJ2-1|17
CASSLGILGQGVNEQFF
>TRBV29-1|TRBJ2-7|13
CSVADRTNYEQYF
>TRBV29-1|TRBJ1-1|11
CSVVSLTEAFF
>TRBV7-9|TRBJ2-5|13
CASSIWGDETQYF
>TRBV6-2/TRBV6-3|TRBJ2-2|20
CASSYRTVPRTGIFGGELFF
>TRBV13|TRBJ2-7|15
CASSSAQTGAHEQYF
>TRBV7-9|TRBJ1-1|17
CASSLPPTYSLNTEAFF
>TRBV4-1|TRBJ2-2|15
CASSQQLPNTGELFF
>TRBV7-6|TRBJ2-1|15
CASSFSGVAYNEQFF
>TRBV10-2|TRBJ2-7|15
CASTTTGLAAYEQYF
>TRBV14|TRBJ2-5|16
CASSQDPAGVRETQYF
>TRBV12-3/TRBV12-4|TRBJ2-5|20
CASTKGGDEGTSGNRETQYF
>TRBV28|TRBJ1-5|15
CASSFSQGARQPQHF
>TRBV15|TRBJ2-1|16
CATSRELAGHGDEQFF
>TRBV9|TRBJ2-7|16
CASSVVAQGVIYEQYF
>TRBV28|TRBJ2-1|15
CASSPGLAHYNEQFF